These T cell receptor beta chains were read from a single sample in a study of CD8 T cells in ankylosing spondylitis. MiXCR, run by TCRdb on the 5' RACE reads, gives a single entry per CDR3 protein. The sample includes a few hundred thousand distinct CDR3 sequences, approximately 22% of them seen just once. Specimen: blood, either unsorted or a sorted T cell fraction (not recorded which). The source of these receptors is a male donor with ankylosing spondylitis or in good health (not recorded which). Both conserved end residues are part of each CDR3. D genes are given only for firm matches. Rows may omit the clone size; those that give it use once, few, many or a size class.

TRBV3-1	TRBD2	TRBJ2-5	.	CASKYTSGWQETQYF	TGTGCCAGCAAATACACTAGCGGGTGGCAAGAGACCCAGTACTTC
TRBV20-1	.	TRBJ1-4	.	CSARDPWGGATNEKLFF	TGCAGTGCTAGAGACCCATGGGGAGGGGCGACTAATGAAAAACTGTTTTTT
TRBV28	.	TRBJ1-1	many	CASTIGHGTVTEAFF	TGTGCCAGCACCATCGGTCACGGTACCGTTACTGAAGCTTTCTTT
TRBV7-3	TRBD1	TRBJ2-5	few	CASSMTGVETQYF	TGTGCCAGCAGCATGACAGGGGTTGAGACCCAGTACTTC
TRBV5-1	.	TRBJ1-1	.	CASSRRGGEAPTEAFF	TGCGCCAGCAGCCGGAGGGGGGGCGAGGCGCCGACTGAAGCTTTCTTT
TRBV27	.	TRBJ1-5	few	CASSLSVGINQPQHF	TGTGCCAGCAGTTTAAGTGTGGGGATCAATCAGCCCCAGCATTTT
TRBV7-9	TRBD1	TRBJ2-4	few	CASSFGTGKYF	TGTGCCAGCAGCTTCGGGACAGGGAAGTACTTC
TRBV25-1	TRBD2	TRBJ2-7	few	CASSPGGANEQYF	TGTGCCAGCAGCCCCGGGGGGGCGAACGAGCAGTACTTC
TRBV6-2/TRBV6-3	.	TRBJ2-3	few	CASWGPDRSTDTQYF	TGTGCCAGCTGGGGGCCCGACCGAAGCACAGATACGCAGTATTTT
TRBV7-2	.	TRBJ1-5	.	CASSFSLSNQPQHF	TGTGCCAGCAGCTTTTCTCTTAGCAATCAGCCCCAGCATTTT
TRBV20-1	.	TRBJ2-3	few	CSARKRWVSPDTQYF	TGCAGTGCTAGGAAGAGGTGGGTTTCGCCAGATACGCAGTATTTT
TRBV5-5	.	TRBJ2-4	few	CASSFGRSKNIQYF	TGTGCCAGCAGCTTCGGGCGGTCCAAAAACATTCAGTACTTC
TRBV25-1	.	TRBJ2-7	few	CASSELPAVRPYEQYF	TGTGCCAGCAGTGAACTTCCAGCAGTTAGGCCCTACGAGCAGTACTTC
TRBV7-2	.	TRBJ2-3	.	CASSLAYNSSTDTQYF	TGTGCCAGCAGCTTAGCGTACAACTCTAGCACAGATACGCAGTATTTT
TRBV6-1	.	TRBJ2-1	.	CASSEWRGDANNEQFF	TGTGCCAGCAGTGAATGGAGAGGGGACGCCAACAATGAGCAGTTCTTC
TRBV7-9	.	TRBJ1-1	few	CASSAMGRQLNTEAFF	TGTGCCAGCAGCGCTATGGGACGGCAACTGAACACTGAAGCTTTCTTT
TRBV7-6	.	TRBJ2-7	few	CASSFMAGITGEQYF	TGTGCCAGCAGCTTTATGGCTGGGATCACCGGTGAGCAGTACTTC
TRBV11-2	.	TRBJ2-7	.	CASSSSIEQYF	TGTGCCAGCAGCTCTAGTATAGAGCAGTACTTC
TRBV29-1	TRBD2	TRBJ2-1	.	CSAQVRGGPQRGEPNNEQFF	TGCAGCGCGCAGGTCCGTGGGGGGCCTCAGCGGGGGGAACCTAACAATGAGCAGTTCTTC
TRBV29-1	TRBD1	TRBJ2-3	few	CSGTGYTDTQYF	TGCAGTGGGACAGGTTACACAGATACGCAGTATTTT
TRBV27	.	TRBJ2-7	once	CASSYRAPYEQYF	TGTGCCAGCAGTTACAGGGCCCCCTACGAGCAGTACTTC
TRBV20-1	TRBD1	TRBJ1-6	few	CSARDFTGGSPLHF	TGCAGTGCTAGAGATTTCACAGGGGGTTCACCCCTCCACTTT
TRBV4-1	.	TRBJ1-6	.	CASSVHSQGTSSYNSPLHF	TGCGCCAGCAGCGTCCACTCACAGGGTACGAGCTCCTATAATTCACCCCTCCACTTT
TRBV29-1	TRBD1	TRBJ2-1	.	CSVGDSPEQFF	TGCAGCGTTGGGGACAGTCCGGAGCAGTTCTTC
TRBV11-2	.	TRBJ2-2	.	CASNGRRTDTGELFF	TGTGCCAGCAACGGCCGAAGGACAGACACCGGGGAGCTGTTTTTT
TRBV4-2	.	TRBJ2-7	few	CASSQDLGGSSYEQYF	TGTGCCAGCAGCCAAGATCTAGGCGGATCATCCTACGAGCAGTACTTC
TRBV5-1	.	TRBJ1-1	.	CASTLSSEGYTEAFF	TGCGCCAGCACCCTCTCCTCGGAGGGGTACACTGAAGCTTTCTTT
TRBV20-1	TRBD1	TRBJ2-5	.	CSARIEGAIQETQYF	TGCAGTGCTAGGATCGAGGGGGCGATACAAGAGACCCAGTACTTC
TRBV7-8	.	TRBJ2-1	.	CASSLGTPGNEQFF	TGTGCCAGCAGCTTAGGGACTCCGGGCAATGAGCAGTTCTTC
TRBV27	TRBD1	TRBJ2-1	.	CASNDRVDNEQFF	TGTGCCAGCAACGACAGGGTTGACAATGAGCAGTTCTTC
TRBV6-1	TRBD1	TRBJ1-4	.	CASSTLRDSFNEKLFF	TGTGCCAGCAGTACGCTCCGGGACAGCTTTAATGAAAAACTGTTTTTT
TRBV20-1	.	TRBJ2-1	.	CSALQLTSSYNEQFF	TGCAGTGCCCTGCAGTTGACCAGCTCCTACAATGAGCAGTTCTTC
TRBV10-2	.	TRBJ2-7	few	CASSVPGHNYEQYF	TGCGCCAGCAGCGTACCGGGACACAACTACGAGCAGTACTTC
TRBV6-1	.	TRBJ2-7	.	CASSLVERGYEQYF	TGTGCCAGCAGTCTGGTAGAGAGGGGATACGAGCAGTACTTC
TRBV18	.	TRBJ2-7	.	CASSPGANTYEQYF	TGTGCCAGCTCACCTGGTGCTAATACCTACGAGCAGTACTTC
TRBV5-1	TRBD1	TRBJ2-5	few	CASIQTGTGTLQDQETQYF	TGCGCCAGCATCCAGACCGGGACAGGCACCCTGCAGGACCAAGAGACCCAGTACTTC